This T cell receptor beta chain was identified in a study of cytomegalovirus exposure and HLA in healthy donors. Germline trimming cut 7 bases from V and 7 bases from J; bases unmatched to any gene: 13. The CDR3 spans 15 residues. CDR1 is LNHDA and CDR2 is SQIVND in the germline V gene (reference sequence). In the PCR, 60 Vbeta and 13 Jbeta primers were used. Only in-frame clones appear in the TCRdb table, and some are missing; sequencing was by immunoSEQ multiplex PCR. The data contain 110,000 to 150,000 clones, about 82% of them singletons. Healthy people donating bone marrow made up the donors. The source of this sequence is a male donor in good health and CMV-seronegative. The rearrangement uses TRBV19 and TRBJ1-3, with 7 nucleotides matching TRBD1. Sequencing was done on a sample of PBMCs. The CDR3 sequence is CASNRRDSFSNTIYF. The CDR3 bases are TGTGCCAGTAACAGACGGGACAGCTTTTCGAACACCATATATTTT. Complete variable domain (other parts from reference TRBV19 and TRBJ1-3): DGGITQSPKYLFRKEGQNVTLSCEQNLNHDAMYWYRQDPGQGLRLIYYSQIVNDFQKGDIAEGYSVSREKKESFPLTVTSAQKNPTAFYLCASNRRDSFSNTIYFGEGSWLTVV.